The next 4 T cell receptor beta chains were all read from a single sample in a study of tumor-infiltrating lymphocytes in primary liver carcinoma. Bulk tissue was left unsorted, and RNA and DNA were co-extracted from 20-30 mg of it. TCR beta cDNA was prepared out of about 530 ng total RNA by means of a constant-region primer. The TCR beta library was amplified through three nested multiplex PCR rounds in a modified ARM-PCR procedure. TRBV1-TRBV30 forward and Cbeta reverse primers drove the first two roughly 10-cycle rounds. TCRdb reprocessed the multiplex PCR reads via MiXCR and lists one record per CDR3 protein. The sample includes fewer than 250,000 distinct CDR3 sequences, 85% of them seen just once. The sample was tumor tissue from primary liver carcinoma. All receptors derive from a man in his forties or fifties with primary liver carcinoma and hepatitis B virus infection.

This clonotype has only a few counts. The chain has TRBV19 and TRBJ2-1, with a weak D call TRBD2 (6 bases). This CDR3 is built from 14 residues. Germline V lookup: CDR1 LNHDA, CDR2 SQIVND (reference sequence). V was clipped by 5 bases and J by 7 bases, with 15 bases between them. The CDR3 protein is CASSRLVSGNEQFF. In nucleotides, the CDR3 is TGTGCCAGTAGTCGACTAGTATCGGGGAATGAGCAGTTCTTC.

A remark on this clonotype: One end of the junction fails to match germline, which may point to a read error. The chain combines TRBV11-2 with TRBJ1-4; 8 bases agree with TRBD1. In germline, CDR1 is SGHAT, CDR2 FQNNGV. This CDR3 spans 15 amino acids. The CDR3 loop reads CSSILDLTGVEKLSF. The CDR3 DNA reads as TGTTCCAGCATCTTAGACCTGACAGGGGTTGAAAAACTGTCTTTT.

This clonotype occurred once. The junction shows a germline mismatch at one end, possibly a read error. V gene TRBV10-3 combines with J gene TRBJ1-1, with D uncertain. The length of the CDR3 is 12 residues. Germline CDR1 and CDR2: ENHRY and SYGVKD. The CDR3 coding sequence is TGCGCCATCAAGCAGGAGTGCACTGAAGCTTTCTTT. Translated, it gives CAIKQECTEAFF.

A remark on this clonotype: The junction departs from germline at one end; a sequencing error may be responsible. The CDR3, as DNA: TGTGCCAGCAGTCTAGCCAGTTACACTGAAGCTTCCTTC. Protein sequence: CASSLASYTEASF. The chain recombines TRBV6-5 with TRBJ1-1, with unresolved D. The CDR3 consists of 13 residues. Germline V gene sequence: CDR1 MNHEY, CDR2 SVGAGI.